Shown below are 26 T cell receptor beta chains from a single sample sequenced in a study of human T cells and chemical hapten exposure. TCRdb used MiXCR to reprocess the RACE reads, holding one entry per CDR3 protein. The sample holds about 400,000 distinct CDR3 sequences, under 6.5% seen once. Noted time point: patch test 2, 6 weeks after DPC sensitization. Treatment specified: therapeutic diphenylcyclopropenone sensitization with weekly scalp DPC. The sequences come from whole blood, collected in connection with sensitization to the hapten diphenylcyclopropenone (DPC). These receptors came from a woman aged 18-29 years with alopecia areata. Some clones in this sample may be carry-over from other donors' samples.

V usage is TRBV10-3 and J usage is TRBJ2-5; D remains unclear. Trimming removed 6 bases at V and 1 base at J, with 15 bases between. This CDR3 contains 15 residues. Germline assignment: CDR1 ENHRY and CDR2 SYGVKD. CDR3 amino acids: CAIRSSPGPQETQYF. The DNA for the CDR3 is TGTGCCATCAGGAGTAGCCCCGGGCCCCAAGAGACCCAGTACTTC.

This clonotype came up many times. The chain is built from TRBV4-3 and TRBJ1-6; no reliable D call. The V end lost 0 bases, the J end lost 10 bases, and 7 bases lay between the germline ends. The germline V gene has CDR1 LGHNA and CDR2 YSLEER. The CDR3 runs to 13 residues. Here the CDR3 DNA reads TGCGCCAGCAGCCAAGATTTGGGGTCACCCCTCCACTTT. Residues: CASSQDLGSPLHF.

This clonotype has a count of ten or more. The V call is TRBV29-1, the J call TRBJ2-3; the match to TRBD2 covers 11 bases. Trimming removed 0 bases from V and 1 base from J; junction bases left unmatched: 6. This CDR3 has 17 amino acids. Germline V lookup: CDR1 SQVTM, CDR2 ANQGSEA. This chain's CDR3 is CSVEDSGGAVGTDTQYF. The CDR3 DNA is TGCAGCGTTGAAGATAGCGGGGGGGCGGTCGGCACAGATACGCAGTATTTT.

This clonotype was recorded many times. The chain employs TRBV28 and TRBJ1-2, with D unresolved. The V end lost 5 bases, the J end lost 5 bases, and 9 bases lay between the germline ends. The CDR3 totals 12 residues. CDR1 and CDR2 from the germline V gene are MDHEN and SYDVKM. CDR3 sequence reads: CASSDVDYGYTF. The DNA of the CDR3 is TGTGCCAGCAGTGACGTCGATTATGGCTACACCTTC.

The V and J genes are TRBV12-3 or TRBV12-4 and TRBJ2-1; weak D call: TRBD2 (6 bases). There are 19 residues in the CDR3. V lost 5 bases to trimming and J lost 4 bases, with 27 bases between them. CDR3 nucleotides: TGTGCCAGCAGTGGCTGGAGGGCTAACCCCGGGGGTGGGTACAATGAGCAGTTCTTC. Translated, it gives CASSGWRANPGGGYNEQFF.

The chain is built from TRBV12-5 and TRBJ2-7; the D is unclear. CDR1 LGHNT and CDR2 FRNRAP come from the germline V gene. The CDR3 runs to 16 residues. With 0 bases removed from V and 3 bases from J, the gap between germline ends came to 15 bases. The CDR3 protein is CASGLVIKAEVYEQYF. As DNA, the CDR3 is TGTGCTAGTGGTTTGGTAATAAAGGCGGAAGTCTACGAGCAGTACTTC.

The sample holds many counts of this clonotype. The chain recombines TRBV7-3 with TRBJ2-1; the D is unclear. Germline V lookup: CDR1 SGHTA, CDR2 FQGTGA. The CDR3 spans 13 residues. V lost 0 bases to trimming and J lost 6 bases, with 6 bases between them. For the CDR3, the DNA is TGTGCCAGCAGCTTAACATCAGTCAATGAGCAGTTCTTC. Amino acids: CASSLTSVNEQFF.

This clonotype was detected many times. The chain employs TRBV5-1 and TRBJ1-1; 10 bases are shared with TRBD1. The CDR3 consists of 15 residues. Germline CDR1 and CDR2: SGHRS and YFSETQ. Trimming cost V 0 bases and J 5 bases; bases outside gene matches: 4. CDR3 nucleotides: TGCGCCAGCAGCTTGGAGGGACAGGGGAGGACTGAAGCTTTCTTT. Amino acid sequence: CASSLEGQGRTEAFF.

The chain has TRBV28 and TRBJ2-7; no reliable D call. The CDR3 covers 10 residues. Germline V gene data show CDR1 as MDHEN and CDR2 as SYDVKM. The V end lost 10 bases, the J end lost 3 bases, and 7 bases lay between the germline ends. CDR3 in DNA: TGTGCCACCCTTCACTACGAGCAGTACTTC. Protein: CATLHYEQYF.

This clonotype was seen more than once but under ten times. The genes are TRBV7-8 and TRBJ2-4; D is undetermined. Germline lookup yields CDR1 SGHVS and CDR2 FQNEAQ. The CDR3 length is 17 residues. V lost 5 bases and J 0 bases, leaving 17 bases between the germline ends. CDR3 nucleotide sequence: TGTGCCAGCAGCCCCTTTGACGGCGGCTCAGCCAAAAACATTCAGTACTTC. It yields the protein CASSPFDGGSAKNIQYF.

This clonotype occurred many times. This chain joins TRBV5-1 and TRBJ1-6, with D unclear. V shed 1 base and J shed 5 bases, with 7 bases lying between them. CDR3 length: 14 amino acids. Germline CDR1 and CDR2: SGHRS and YFSETQ. The CDR3 loop is CASSLTHDNSPLHF. In nucleotides, the CDR3 is TGCGCCAGCAGCTTGACCCACGATAATTCACCCCTCCACTTT.

Ten or more counts support this clonotype. J is TRBJ2-1 and V is TRBV29-1; D is unresolved. The CDR3 extends over 10 amino acids. V lost 7 bases to trimming and J lost 5 bases, with 6 bases between them. Germline loops: CDR1 SQVTM, CDR2 ANQGSEA. For the CDR3, the DNA is TGCAGCGGAAGCAACAATGAGCAGTTCTTC. It yields the protein CSGSNNEQFF.

This chain uses TRBV4-3 with TRBJ2-2, with TRBD1 as a possible D gene (6 bases). Trimming shortened V by 3 bases and J by 8 bases, and 13 bases separated the two germline ends. This CDR3 has 14 amino acids. Per the germline V gene, CDR1 is LGHNA and CDR2 is YSLEER. CDR3 amino acids: CASSQNRASGELFF. The CDR3 DNA sequence: TGCGCCAGCAGCCAGAACAGGGCCAGTGGGGAGCTGTTTTTT.

The table lists this clonotype with a few counts. This chain connects TRBV6-2 or TRBV6-3 to TRBJ1-4; D perhaps matches TRBD1 (5 bases). V lost 7 bases to trimming and J lost 5 bases, with 14 bases between them. The V gene's germline CDR1 is MNHEY and CDR2 SVGEGT. The CDR3 runs 14 residues. CDR3 loop: CASTSGTTNEKLFF. The CDR3 DNA sequence: TGTGCCAGCACATCCGGGACGACGAATGAAAAACTGTTTTTT.

This sequence joins TRBV6-2 or TRBV6-3 and TRBJ2-3; possible D gene TRBD1, 6 bases. The CDR3 loop spans 16 amino acids. CDR1 and CDR2 (germline): MNHEY, SVGEGT. V dropped 4 bases and J dropped 2 bases, with 16 bases sitting between them. The chain's CDR3 is CASSSGVVQPTDTQYF. The CDR3 DNA is TGTGCCAGCAGTTCAGGGGTGGTGCAACCCACAGATACGCAGTATTTT.

This chain joins TRBV28 and TRBJ2-5; 12 bases align to TRBD1. Trimming took 5 bases from V and 6 from J; bases not matched to a gene: 4. Germline V lookup: CDR1 MDHEN, CDR2 SYDVKM. There are 14 residues in the CDR3. The CDR3 DNA follows: TGTGCCAGCAGTCCGGGACAGGGGGCAAAGACCCAGTACTTC. It is translated as CASSPGQGAKTQYF.

This clonotype was recorded at least ten times. This chain joins TRBV6-2 or TRBV6-3 and TRBJ2-6; possibly TRBD1 for D (5 bases). The germline CDR1 and CDR2 sequences are MNHEY and SVGEGT. Trimming removed 4 bases from V and 2 bases from J, with 9 bases in between. The length of the CDR3 is 15 residues. The CDR3 DNA reads as TGTGCCAGCAGTTCCCCAGGGACTGGGGCCAACGTCCTGACTTTC. Protein: CASSSPGTGANVLTF.

The chain uses TRBV12-3 or TRBV12-4 and TRBJ2-7; 7 bases are a match to TRBD1. CDR3 length: 14 amino acids. V trimming: 6 bases; J trimming: 0 bases; junction bases outside the gene matches: 5. The DNA for the CDR3 is TGTGCCAGCAGCATGGACAGGAGCTCCTACGAGCAGTACTTC. The encoded protein is CASSMDRSSYEQYF.

J is TRBJ2-7 and V is TRBV29-1; D unresolved. Germline-derived CDR1 and CDR2 are SQVTM and ANQGSEA. Trimming stripped 5 bases from V and 3 bases from J, with 5 bases between. The CDR3 covers 10 residues. The CDR3 sequence: CSVHNYEQYF. CDR3 DNA: TGCAGCGTTCACAACTACGAGCAGTACTTC.

This clonotype was picked up many times. The chain has TRBV2 and TRBJ1-5; TRBD1 matches at 7 bases. CDR1 is SNHLY, CDR2 FYNNEI, per germline. With V trimmed by 8 bases and J by 9 bases, 13 bases remained unmatched. The CDR3 runs 14 residues. The CDR3 region is CASGGTAPKMPQHF. The DNA for the CDR3 is TGTGCCAGCGGAGGGACAGCACCTAAAATGCCCCAGCATTTT. The entire variable domain, with the rest obtained from reference TRBV2 and TRBJ1-5, is as follows: EPEVTQTPSHQVTQMGQEVILRCVPISNHLYFYWYRQILGQKVEFLVSFYNNEISEKSEIFDDQFSVERPDGSNFTLKIRSTKLEDSAMYFCASGGTAPKMPQHFGDGTRLSIL.

At least ten counts were recorded for this clonotype. The chain joins TRBV15 to TRBJ1-2; D is unresolved. Germline V lookup: CDR1 LNHNV, CDR2 YYDKDF (reference sequence). Trimming shortened V by 0 bases and J by 8 bases, and 19 bases separated the two germline ends. The CDR3 runs to 16 residues. The chain's CDR3 is CATSRDLSEVADGYTF. The CDR3 bases are TGTGCCACCAGCAGAGATTTATCAGAGGTGGCCGACGGCTACACCTTC.

This chain joins TRBV5-4 and TRBJ2-5; the match to TRBD1 covers 7 bases. The CDR3 loop spans 14 amino acids. V was clipped by 0 bases and J by 5 bases; unmatched bases: 4. CDR1 is SGHNT, CDR2 YYREEE, per germline (reference sequence). The CDR3 nucleotides are TGTGCCAGCAGCTTGGCGGACAGGTTGGAGACCCAGTACTTC. It is translated as CASSLADRLETQYF.

The table lists this clonotype with a few counts. The chain has TRBV12-3 or TRBV12-4 and TRBJ2-7; D is perhaps TRBD2 (5 bases). V lost 6 bases to trimming and J lost 0 bases, with 9 bases between them. The CDR3 length is 13 residues. The CDR3: CASSQTTSYEQYF. As DNA, the CDR3 is TGTGCCAGCAGCCAGACTACCTCCTACGAGCAGTACTTC.

This clonotype was seen only a few times. The chain joins TRBV20-1 to TRBJ2-5; D may match TRBD1 or TRBD2 (6 bases each). The CDR3 runs to 17 residues. In germline, CDR1 is DFQATT, CDR2 SNEGSKA (reference sequence). Trimming pared 3 bases from V and 1 base from J, leaving 21 bases between. The CDR3 is CSASVKGGYGRQETQYF. The CDR3 region has the DNA TGCAGTGCTAGCGTTAAAGGGGGGTACGGGCGCCAAGAGACCCAGTACTTC.

This clonotype was recorded at least ten times. V and J are TRBV7-3 and TRBJ1-1; a possible D gene is TRBD1 (6 bases). The CDR3 totals 13 residues. Between the trimmed V and J ends, which lost 5 bases and 3 bases, there was a span of 10 bases. CDR1 is SGHTA and CDR2 is FQGTGA in the germline V gene. The CDR3 sequence: CASSEEGDTEAFF. CDR3 DNA: TGTGCCAGCAGCGAAGAGGGGGACACTGAAGCTTTCTTT.

In this sample, this clonotype turned up many times. In DNA, the CDR3 is TGTGCCAGCAGTTACGCGTTAAGAGGCACTGAAGCTTTCTTT. Its protein product is CASSYALRGTEAFF. V and J are TRBV6-5 and TRBJ1-1; no firm D call. Germline CDR1 and CDR2: MNHEY and SVGAGI. The CDR3 spans 14 residues. V shed 2 bases and J shed 4 bases, with 11 bases lying between them.